A selection of T cell receptor beta chains follows, all from one sample in a study of T cell repertoires in aging, cancer and after chemotherapy. TCRdb fed the multiplex PCR reads into MiXCR, producing one record per CDR3 protein. This repertoire shows a few thousand distinct CDR3 sequences, 27% found once; its top ten account for less than 5%. Sequenced input: blood. These receptors came from a human donor with a solid tumor. Each CDR3 is given with its conserved first and last residue. Fields, in order: J gene, D gene, clone size, V gene, CDR3 protein, CDR3 DNA. D genes are given only for firm matches. Rows may omit the clone size; those that give it use once, few, many or a size class.

j_gene: TRBJ1-4; d_gene: -; abundance: -; v_gene: TRBV6-2/TRBV6-3; CDR3aa: CASSKDGANEKLFF; CDR3nt: TGTGCCAGCAGTAAGGACGGAGCTAATGAAAAACTGTTTTTT
j_gene: TRBJ1-5; d_gene: -; abundance: medium-sized; v_gene: TRBV7-2; CDR3aa: CASSLAGRQNQPQHF; CDR3nt: TGTGCCAGCAGCTTAGCGGGAAGGCAGAATCAGCCCCAGCATTTT
j_gene: TRBJ2-2; d_gene: TRBD2; abundance: few; v_gene: TRBV13; CDR3aa: CASSLKGVAGYQTGELFF; CDR3nt: TGTGCCAGCAGCTTAAAGGGGGTAGCGGGATATCAGACCGGGGAGCTGTTTTTT
j_gene: TRBJ1-2; d_gene: -; abundance: medium-sized; v_gene: TRBV7-6; CDR3aa: CASSLPRRPDYGYTF; CDR3nt: TGTGCCAGCAGCTTACCCCGGCGGCCGGACTATGGCTACACCTTC
j_gene: TRBJ2-7; d_gene: -; abundance: few; v_gene: TRBV7-2; CDR3aa: CASSLSEGYEQYF; CDR3nt: TGTGCCAGCAGCTTATCTGAGGGCTACGAGCAGTACTTC
j_gene: TRBJ2-5; d_gene: TRBD1; abundance: -; v_gene: TRBV6-5; CDR3aa: CASTTGGAQTQYF; CDR3nt: TGTGCCAGCACGACAGGGGGCGCGCAGACCCAGTACTTC
j_gene: TRBJ2-1; d_gene: TRBD1; abundance: -; v_gene: TRBV5-1; CDR3aa: CASRTGGGNEQFF; CDR3nt: TGCGCCAGCAGGACAGGGGGCGGGAATGAGCAGTTCTTC
j_gene: TRBJ2-7; d_gene: TRBD2; abundance: few; v_gene: TRBV5-4; CDR3aa: CASSRPGTSGRSSYEQYF; CDR3nt: TGTGCCAGCAGCCGTCCCGGGACTAGCGGGCGAAGCTCCTACGAGCAGTACTTC
j_gene: TRBJ2-3; d_gene: TRBD1; abundance: few; v_gene: TRBV7-3; CDR3aa: CASSDRGPSDTQYF; CDR3nt: TGTGCCAGCAGTGACAGGGGCCCCTCAGATACGCAGTATTTT
j_gene: TRBJ2-7; d_gene: -; abundance: -; v_gene: TRBV6-2/TRBV6-3; CDR3aa: CASSYPSSYEQYF; CDR3nt: TGTGCCAGCAGTTACCCGAGCTCCTACGAGCAGTACTTC
j_gene: TRBJ2-1; d_gene: TRBD2; abundance: few; v_gene: TRBV14; CDR3aa: CASSQASGRGNEQFF; CDR3nt: TGTGCCAGCAGCCAAGCTAGCGGGAGGGGTAATGAGCAGTTCTTC
j_gene: TRBJ1-5; d_gene: -; abundance: few; v_gene: TRBV27; CDR3aa: CASSLRGGSNQPQHF; CDR3nt: TGTGCCAGCAGCTTGAGGGGAGGCAGCAATCAGCCCCAGCATTTT
j_gene: TRBJ2-7; d_gene: -; abundance: medium-sized; v_gene: TRBV6-5; CDR3aa: CASSRQGPSYEQYF; CDR3nt: TGTGCCAGCAGTAGGCAGGGGCCCTCCTACGAGCAGTACTTC
j_gene: TRBJ1-3; d_gene: TRBD1; abundance: -; v_gene: TRBV5-1; CDR3aa: CASSPGDRGPGNTIYF; CDR3nt: TGCGCCAGCAGCCCGGGGGACAGGGGGCCGGGAAACACCATATATTTT
j_gene: TRBJ1-2; d_gene: -; abundance: few; v_gene: TRBV12-3/TRBV12-4; CDR3aa: CASSFRKTNYGYTF; CDR3nt: TGTGCCAGCAGTTTCAGGAAAACTAACTATGGCTACACCTTC
j_gene: TRBJ1-5; d_gene: TRBD1; abundance: -; v_gene: TRBV7-6; CDR3aa: CASSTRTGENQPQHF; CDR3nt: TGTGCCAGCAGCACCCGGACAGGGGAAAATCAGCCCCAGCATTTT
j_gene: TRBJ1-1; d_gene: -; abundance: -; v_gene: TRBV19; CDR3aa: CASSTNQDARMNTEAFF; CDR3nt: TGTGCCAGTAGTACCAACCAGGACGCCAGAATGAACACTGAAGCTTTCTTT
j_gene: TRBJ2-7; d_gene: -; abundance: -; v_gene: TRBV19; CDR3aa: CASSMFGQSAYEQYF; CDR3nt: TGTGCCAGTAGTATGTTCGGACAGTCGGCCTACGAGCAGTACTTC
j_gene: TRBJ2-5; d_gene: TRBD1; abundance: -; v_gene: TRBV24-1; CDR3aa: CATSEPTGEETQYF; CDR3nt: TGTGCCACCAGTGAACCGACAGGGGAAGAGACCCAGTACTTC
j_gene: TRBJ1-2; d_gene: TRBD1; abundance: few; v_gene: TRBV18; CDR3aa: CASSPTGQPNYGYTF; CDR3nt: TGTGCCAGCTCACCAACGGGACAGCCGAACTATGGCTACACCTTC
j_gene: TRBJ2-4; d_gene: TRBD2; abundance: -; v_gene: TRBV19; CDR3aa: CASSSGTSLNIQYF; CDR3nt: TGTGCCAGTAGCTCCGGGACTAGTTTAAACATTCAGTACTTC
j_gene: TRBJ1-5; d_gene: -; abundance: -; v_gene: TRBV4-3; CDR3aa: CASSQERGQPQHF; CDR3nt: TGCGCCAGCAGCCAAGAAAGAGGTCAGCCCCAGCATTTT
j_gene: TRBJ2-1; d_gene: TRBD2; abundance: large; v_gene: TRBV27; CDR3aa: CATLAGYNEQFF; CDR3nt: TGTGCCACTCTAGCGGGGTACAATGAGCAGTTCTTC
j_gene: TRBJ1-2; d_gene: -; abundance: -; v_gene: TRBV27; CDR3aa: CASSLSWDLRKGYTF; CDR3nt: TGTGCCAGCAGTTTAAGTTGGGACTTGCGCAAGGGCTACACCTTC
j_gene: TRBJ1-6; d_gene: -; abundance: few; v_gene: TRBV7-2; CDR3aa: CASSLARTANSPLHF; CDR3nt: TGTGCCAGCAGCTTGGCCCGGACGGCTAATTCACCCCTCCACTTT
j_gene: TRBJ1-6; d_gene: -; abundance: medium-sized; v_gene: TRBV6-5; CDR3aa: CASSRPAAYNSPLHF; CDR3nt: TGTGCCAGCAGTCGCCCGGCAGCTTATAATTCACCCCTCCACTTT
j_gene: TRBJ2-1; d_gene: TRBD2; abundance: medium-sized; v_gene: TRBV6-5; CDR3aa: CASRRLAGMNEQFF; CDR3nt: TGTGCCAGCAGGAGGCTAGCGGGAATGAATGAGCAGTTCTTC
j_gene: TRBJ2-7; d_gene: -; abundance: -; v_gene: TRBV7-9; CDR3aa: CASSDGSGSYEQYF; CDR3nt: TGTGCCAGCAGCGACGGGTCGGGATCCTACGAGCAGTACTTC
j_gene: TRBJ2-7; d_gene: TRBD1; abundance: few; v_gene: TRBV19; CDR3aa: CASSIVASGPGGSYEQYF; CDR3nt: TGTGCCAGTAGTATAGTGGCTTCGGGACCAGGGGGCTCCTACGAGCAGTACTTC
j_gene: TRBJ2-3; d_gene: TRBD2; abundance: once; v_gene: TRBV28; CDR3aa: CASTSGGGGTYTQYF; CDR3nt: TGTGCCAGTACTAGCGGAGGGGGGGGCACATATACGCAGTATTTT
j_gene: TRBJ2-1; d_gene: TRBD2; abundance: -; v_gene: TRBV29-1; CDR3aa: CSARTSGDNEQFF; CDR3nt: TGCAGCGCGAGGACTAGCGGCGACAATGAGCAGTTCTTC
j_gene: TRBJ1-1; d_gene: -; abundance: -; v_gene: TRBV20-1; CDR3aa: CSAFDGITEAFF; CDR3nt: TGCAGTGCCTTCGACGGGATCACTGAAGCTTTCTTT
j_gene: TRBJ2-2; d_gene: -; abundance: -; v_gene: TRBV20-1; CDR3aa: CSARSLDTGELFF; CDR3nt: TGCAGTGCTAGAAGCCTAGACACCGGGGAGCTGTTTTTT
j_gene: TRBJ2-3; d_gene: -; abundance: -; v_gene: TRBV15; CDR3aa: CATSREDLSDTQYF; CDR3nt: TGTGCCACCAGCAGAGAAGATTTGTCTGATACGCAGTATTTT
j_gene: TRBJ1-4; d_gene: TRBD1; abundance: few; v_gene: TRBV30; CDR3aa: CAWSPLDRGGEKLFF; CDR3nt: TGTGCCTGGAGTCCCCTAGACAGGGGCGGTGAAAAACTGTTTTTT
j_gene: TRBJ2-6; d_gene: -; abundance: large; v_gene: TRBV30; CDR3aa: CAWGPGANVLTF; CDR3nt: TGTGCCTGGGGTCCCGGGGCCAACGTCCTGACTTTC
j_gene: TRBJ1-1; d_gene: -; abundance: few; v_gene: TRBV19; CDR3aa: CASRSTGLSAEAFF; CDR3nt: TGTGCCAGTAGGTCCACAGGGTTGTCCGCTGAAGCTTTCTTT
j_gene: TRBJ1-2; d_gene: -; abundance: few; v_gene: TRBV10-3; CDR3aa: CATTMGGHGYTF; CDR3nt: TGTGCCACCACCATGGGAGGGCATGGCTACACCTTC
j_gene: TRBJ2-7; d_gene: TRBD1; abundance: few; v_gene: TRBV20-1; CDR3aa: CSASSFGQGRSYEQYF; CDR3nt: TGCAGTGCTAGTTCCTTTGGACAGGGGAGGTCCTACGAGCAGTACTTC
j_gene: TRBJ1-1; d_gene: TRBD1; abundance: few; v_gene: TRBV5-6; CDR3aa: CASSLAGQGEGHTEAFF; CDR3nt: TGTGCCAGCAGCTTGGCGGGACAGGGGGAGGGGCACACTGAAGCTTTCTTT
j_gene: TRBJ2-3; d_gene: -; abundance: few; v_gene: TRBV6-2/TRBV6-3; CDR3aa: CASSYSDYLTDTQYF; CDR3nt: TGTGCCAGCAGTTACTCGGACTACCTCACAGATACGCAGTATTTT
j_gene: TRBJ1-2; d_gene: TRBD1; abundance: medium-sized; v_gene: TRBV27; CDR3aa: CASSPRTGGRDGYTF; CDR3nt: TGTGCCAGCAGTCCAAGAACAGGGGGCAGGGATGGCTACACCTTC
j_gene: TRBJ2-3; d_gene: -; abundance: large; v_gene: TRBV29-1; CDR3aa: CLTSSTDTQYF; CDR3nt: TGCCTCACGTCTAGCACAGATACGCAGTATTTT
j_gene: TRBJ2-3; d_gene: -; abundance: large; v_gene: TRBV29-1; CDR3aa: CSVAQIETYF; CDR3nt: TGCAGCGTTGCCCAGATAGAAACGTATTTT
j_gene: TRBJ2-6; d_gene: -; abundance: few; v_gene: TRBV7-2; CDR3aa: CASSLSGAGANVLTF; CDR3nt: TGTGCCAGCAGCTTATCCGGGGCTGGGGCCAACGTCCTGACTTTC
j_gene: TRBJ2-1; d_gene: -; abundance: -; v_gene: TRBV20-1; CDR3aa: CSASLLARLHNEQFF; CDR3nt: TGCAGTGCTTCACTGCTAGCCCGTTTGCACAATGAGCAGTTCTTC
j_gene: TRBJ2-5; d_gene: -; abundance: few; v_gene: TRBV19; CDR3aa: CASSIDPSAEGAQYF; CDR3nt: TGTGCCAGTAGTATAGATCCAAGCGCCGAAGGGGCCCAGTACTTC
j_gene: TRBJ1-3; d_gene: -; abundance: -; v_gene: TRBV25-1; CDR3aa: CASSVGGPSGNTIYF; CDR3nt: TGTGCCAGCAGCGTGGGAGGCCCCTCGGGAAACACCATATATTTT
j_gene: TRBJ2-1; d_gene: -; abundance: few; v_gene: TRBV7-3; CDR3aa: CASSPGVFDNEQFF; CDR3nt: TGTGCCAGCAGCCCAGGGGTTTTCGACAATGAGCAGTTCTTC
j_gene: TRBJ1-5; d_gene: -; abundance: -; v_gene: TRBV25-1; CDR3aa: CASSRAENQPQHF; CDR3nt: TGTGCCAGCAGTCGGGCAGAGAATCAGCCCCAGCATTTT
j_gene: TRBJ2-2; d_gene: -; abundance: -; v_gene: TRBV19; CDR3aa: CASLAGGRINTGELFF; CDR3nt: TGTGCCTCCTTAGCTGGGGGACGGATAAACACCGGGGAGCTGTTTTTT
j_gene: TRBJ1-4; d_gene: -; abundance: -; v_gene: TRBV24-1; CDR3aa: CATSDLCSDCGEKLFF; CDR3nt: TGTGCCACCAGTGATTTGTGTTCGGATTGCGGGGAAAAACTGTTTTTT
j_gene: TRBJ2-2; d_gene: -; abundance: -; v_gene: TRBV7-9; CDR3aa: CASSLGGANTGELFF; CDR3nt: TGTGCCAGCAGCCTTGGCGGGGCGAACACCGGGGAGCTGTTTTTT
j_gene: TRBJ1-2; d_gene: TRBD1; abundance: -; v_gene: TRBV20-1; CDR3aa: CSARARTGDRYGYTF; CDR3nt: TGCAGTGCTAGAGCCCGAACAGGGGACAGATATGGCTACACCTTC
j_gene: TRBJ1-6; d_gene: -; abundance: large; v_gene: TRBV30; CDR3aa: CAFTGTRNSPLHF; CDR3nt: TGTGCCTTCACCGGGACACGTAATTCACCCCTCCACTTT
j_gene: TRBJ2-1; d_gene: TRBD2; abundance: -; v_gene: TRBV7-9; CDR3aa: CARSSADSGRLNEQFF; CDR3nt: TGTGCCAGAAGCTCCGCCGATAGCGGGAGGTTAAATGAGCAGTTCTTC
j_gene: TRBJ2-4; d_gene: TRBD1; abundance: -; v_gene: TRBV5-6; CDR3aa: CASSPTGAGNIQYF; CDR3nt: TGTGCCAGCAGCCCGACAGGGGCGGGAAACATTCAGTACTTC